Sequencing of this TCR beta chain was carried out in a study of regulatory T cells in long-lasting Graves disease. Study background: Graves' disease counted as persistent after over 5 years of antithyroid drugs with positive TSH receptor antibodies.

CDR3-region Arm-PCR and iRepertoire HTBI primers produced the TCR beta libraries. TCRdb recomputed calls from the multiplex PCR reads with MiXCR, one row per CDR3 protein. The sample yields hundreds of thousands of distinct CDR3 sequences, approximately 21% seen once. CDR1 LNHNV and CDR2 YYDKDF come from the germline V gene (reference sequence). V was shortened by 0 bases and J by 8 bases, with 10 bases between the two germline ends. The CDR3 has 13 residues. Time point defined: persistent/refractory GD, antithyroid drugs over 5 years with positive TRAb. The TCR library was prepared using RNA isolated from PBMCs. Patients came through an endocrinology department, and that department was in Xi'an, China. This clonotype was seen ten or more times.

This specimen consisted of peripheral blood mononuclear cells (PBMCs), obtained when the disease was refractory, from a patient treated with antithyroid drugs. The chain is built from TRBV15 and TRBJ1-1, with a weak D call TRBD1 (6 bases). The origin of this receptor is a female donor with Graves disease. CDR3 amino acids: CATSRDRGTEAFF. As DNA, the CDR3 is TGTGCCACCAGCAGAGATAGGGGGACCGAAGCTTTCTTT.